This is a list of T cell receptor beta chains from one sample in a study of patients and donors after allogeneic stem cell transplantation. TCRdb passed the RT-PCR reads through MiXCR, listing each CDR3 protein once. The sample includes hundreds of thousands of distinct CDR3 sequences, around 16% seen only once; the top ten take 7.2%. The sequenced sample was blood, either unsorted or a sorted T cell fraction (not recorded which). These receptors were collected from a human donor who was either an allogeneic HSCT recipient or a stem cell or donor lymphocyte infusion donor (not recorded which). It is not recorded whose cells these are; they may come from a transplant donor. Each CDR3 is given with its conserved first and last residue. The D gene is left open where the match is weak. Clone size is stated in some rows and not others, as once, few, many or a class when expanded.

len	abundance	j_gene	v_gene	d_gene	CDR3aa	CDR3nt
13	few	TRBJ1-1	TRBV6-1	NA	CATTLRLNTEAFF	TGTGCCACCACGTTGAGACTGAACACTGAAGCTTTCTTT
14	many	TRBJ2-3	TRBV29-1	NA	CSIPLQGRTDTQYF	TGCAGCATTCCGTTACAGGGACGCACAGATACGCAGTATTTT
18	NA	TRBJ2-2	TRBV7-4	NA	CASSQGGPTSNDTGELFF	TGTGCCAGCAGCCAGGGGGGTCCTACTAGCAACGACACCGGGGAGCTGTTTTTT
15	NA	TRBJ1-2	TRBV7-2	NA	CASSLVPGGAYGYTF	TGTGCCAGCAGCTTAGTCCCCGGGGGGGCCTATGGCTACACCTTC
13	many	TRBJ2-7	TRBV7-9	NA	CASSLKGSYEQYF	TGTGCCAGCAGCTTAAAGGGTTCCTACGAGCAGTACTTC
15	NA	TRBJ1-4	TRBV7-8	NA	CASSLGDRRHEKLFF	TGTGCCAGCAGCCTGGGCGACAGGCGTCACGAAAAACTGTTTTTT
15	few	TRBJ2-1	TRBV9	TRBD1	CASSVGDRGFVEQFF	TGTGCCAGCAGCGTAGGGGACAGGGGTTTTGTAGAGCAGTTCTTC
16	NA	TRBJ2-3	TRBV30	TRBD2	CAWSAWTSGITDTQYF	TGTGCCTGGAGTGCCTGGACTAGCGGGATCACAGATACGCAGTATTTT
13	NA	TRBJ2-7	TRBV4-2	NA	CASSQSEGYEQYF	TGTGCCAGCAGCCAATCAGAAGGCTACGAGCAGTACTTC
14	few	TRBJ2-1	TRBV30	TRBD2	CAWGTSGGGNEQFF	TGTGCCTGGGGGACTAGCGGGGGTGGGAATGAGCAGTTCTTC
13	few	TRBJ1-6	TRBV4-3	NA	CASSQGLGSPLHF	TGCGCCAGCAGCCAGGGGCTAGGTTCACCCCTCCACTTT
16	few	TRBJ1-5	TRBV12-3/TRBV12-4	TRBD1	CASSSRDREGNQPQHF	TGTGCCAGCAGTTCCCGGGACAGGGAGGGCAATCAGCCCCAGCATTTT
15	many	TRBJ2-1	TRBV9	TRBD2	CASSVVAGGYNEQFF	TGTGCCAGCAGCGTAGTTGCGGGAGGGTACAATGAGCAGTTCTTC
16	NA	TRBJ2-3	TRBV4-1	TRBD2	CASSHELAGSPDTQYF	TGCGCCAGCAGCCATGAACTAGCGGGATCCCCAGATACGCAGTATTTT
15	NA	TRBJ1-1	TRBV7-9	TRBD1	CASSGYRGRGTEAFF	TGTGCCAGCAGCGGATACAGGGGACGGGGAACTGAAGCTTTCTTT
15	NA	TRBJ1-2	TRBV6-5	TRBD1	CASSLTRGANYGYTF	TGTGCCAGCAGTTTAACCAGGGGGGCTAACTATGGCTACACCTTC
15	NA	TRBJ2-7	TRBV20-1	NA	CSARGASGAIYEQYF	TGCAGTGCTAGAGGAGCCAGCGGTGCCATCTACGAGCAGTACTTC
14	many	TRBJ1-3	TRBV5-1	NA	CASSPGSSGNTIYF	TGCGCCAGCAGCCCGGGGAGCTCTGGAAACACCATATATTTT
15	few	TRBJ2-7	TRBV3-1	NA	CASSQYQDTPDEQYF	TGTGCCAGCAGCCAATATCAGGACACCCCGGACGAGCAGTACTTC
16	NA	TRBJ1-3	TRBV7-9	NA	CASFGGRHSAGNTIYF	TGTGCCAGCTTTGGGGGTAGGCACTCAGCTGGAAACACCATATATTTT
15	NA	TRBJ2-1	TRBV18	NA	CASSPGTPFYNEQFF	TGTGCCAGCTCCCCCGGGACACCTTTCTACAATGAGCAGTTCTTC
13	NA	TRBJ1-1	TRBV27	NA	CASRSWAETEAFF	TGTGCCAGCAGATCCTGGGCCGAGACTGAAGCTTTCTTT
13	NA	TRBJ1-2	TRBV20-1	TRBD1	CSARNRGLYGYTF	TGCAGTGCTAGAAACAGGGGTCTATATGGCTACACCTTC
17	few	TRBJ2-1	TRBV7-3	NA	CASSPYGLPDSYNEQFF	TGTGCCAGCAGCCCTTACGGACTACCCGATTCCTACAATGAGCAGTTCTTC
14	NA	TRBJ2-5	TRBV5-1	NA	CASSFGGGPETQYF	TGCGCCAGCAGCTTCGGTGGGGGGCCAGAGACCCAGTACTTC
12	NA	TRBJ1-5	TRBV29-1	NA	CSLPGGNQPQHF	TGCAGCCTCCCGGGGGGCAATCAGCCCCAGCATTTT
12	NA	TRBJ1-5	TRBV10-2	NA	CASALERQPQHF	TGCGCCAGCGCCCTAGAGCGCCAGCCCCAGCATTTT
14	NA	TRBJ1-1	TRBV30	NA	CAWTRQVADTEAFF	TGTGCCTGGACCAGACAGGTCGCTGACACTGAAGCTTTCTTT
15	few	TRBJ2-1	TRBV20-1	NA	CSARSVGGPSNEQFF	TGCAGTGCTAGATCCGTAGGGGGTCCCTCCAATGAGCAGTTCTTC
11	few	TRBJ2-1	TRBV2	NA	CASNLASPGFF	TGTGCCAGCAATCTAGCCAGCCCGGGGTTCTTC
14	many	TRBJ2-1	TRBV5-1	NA	CASAKTFSYNEQFF	TGCGCCAGCGCCAAGACTTTCTCCTACAATGAGCAGTTCTTC
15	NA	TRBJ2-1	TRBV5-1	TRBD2	CASSPRLAGLGEQFF	TGCGCCAGCAGCCCGCGACTAGCGGGTCTTGGTGAGCAGTTCTTC
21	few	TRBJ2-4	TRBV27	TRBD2	CASSLFPPGGGALVAKNIQYF	TGTGCCAGCAGTTTATTCCCCCCCGGCGGGGGGGCCTTGGTAGCCAAAAACATTCAGTACTTC
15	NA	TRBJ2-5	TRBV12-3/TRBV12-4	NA	CASSIGRVRRETQYF	TGTGCCAGCAGTATAGGACGGGTGCGGAGGGAGACCCAGTACTTC
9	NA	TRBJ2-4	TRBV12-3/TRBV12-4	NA	CASREIQYF	TGTGCCAGCAGAGAAATTCAGTACTTC
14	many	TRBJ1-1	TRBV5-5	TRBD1	CASSRDRDSTEAFF	TGTGCCAGCAGCCGCGACAGGGATAGCACTGAAGCTTTCTTT
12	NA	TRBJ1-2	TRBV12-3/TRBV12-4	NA	CASSPRMDSYTF	TGTGCCAGCAGTCCCCGAATGGATAGCTACACCTTC
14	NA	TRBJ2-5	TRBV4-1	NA	CASSQGVREETQYF	TGCGCCAGCAGCCAAGGGGTTAGGGAAGAGACCCAGTACTTC